Described below is a single T cell receptor beta chain sequence and its context. These data are taken from a study of blood T cell repertoires in COVID-19. Sequencing used immunoSEQ multiplex PCR; TCRdb keeps in-frame clones, though not all of them. Counted here are under 350,000 clones, approximately 85% occurring once; the ten biggest clones make up about an eighth. Trimming removed 4 bases from V and 0 bases from J, with 7 bases in between. CDR3 size: 15 residues. Germline V gene sequence: CDR1 LNHNV, CDR2 YYDKDF (reference sequence). The sequence came from a human donor in a cohort sampled during active COVID-19. What was sequenced was peripheral blood. The chain links TRBV15 to TRBJ1-6; a possible D gene is TRBD1 (5 bases). The CDR3 protein is CATSNGGSYNSPLHF. The CDR3 DNA reads TGTGCCACCAGCAACGGGGGCTCCTATAATTCACCCCTCCACTTT.